Here is one T cell receptor beta chain with its context. Clones were read by immunoSEQ multiplex PCR, and TCRdb kept only the in-frame ones, dropping some. In the table there are approximately 25,000 clones, over 75% of which are singletons. The data belong to a study of OX40 agonist ivuxolimab in advanced cancers. Germline V gives CDR1 LNHDA, CDR2 SQIVND (reference sequence). The CDR3 runs 14 residues. Trimming removed 6 bases from V and 2 bases from J; junction bases left unmatched: 4. The V gene is TRBV19, the J gene TRBJ1-1; 9 bases are shared with TRBD1. The sample in question was CD4+ or CD8+ T cells sorted from blood, obtained in a trial of the OX40 agonist ivuxolimab. The receptor was isolated from an adult with an advanced solid tumor such as melanoma, head and neck, liver or kidney cancer. Here the CDR3 DNA reads TGTGCCAGTAGGGAGGGACAGGGAAACACTGAAGCTTTCTTT. Its translation: CASREGQGNTEAFF.